The clone carrying this T cell receptor beta chain was counted ten times or more. Specified time point: newly diagnosed GD, antithyroid drugs for less than 3 months. Construction of the TCR library relied on RNA isolated from PBMCs. These data originate in a study of regulatory T cells in long-lasting Graves disease. V lost 0 bases and J 1 base, leaving 12 bases between the germline ends. From germline, CDR1 is SGHDN and CDR2 FVKESK. The CDR3 is 16 residues long. Sequencing libraries for TCR beta were prepared with iRepertoire HTBI primers and Arm-PCR of CDR3 regions. In the authors' methods: Samples revealed roughly 60 TRBV and over twelve TRBJ segments. TCRdb reanalysed the multiplex PCR reads using MiXCR and keeps one entry per CDR3 protein. The V and J calls, along with clone size, are taken from TCRdb and not from the paper's own processing. The sample holds about 220,000 distinct CDR3 sequences, roughly 19% seen once.

This sample also belongs to another study, concerning T cells in Graves' hyperthyroidism and ophthalmopathy. That paper states: Hyperthyroidism of Graves' type that showed no ophthalmopathy progression within 18 months was stable. With the HTBI primer set, the TCR CDR3 went through a first round of RT-PCR.

Sequencing was performed on peripheral blood mononuclear cells (PBMCs), taken at new diagnosis, from a patient treated with antithyroid drugs. The V and J genes are TRBV14 and TRBJ1-2; D is ambiguous. The origin of this receptor is a woman younger than 45 with Graves disease. The CDR3 is CASSQDLGVLNYGYTF. In DNA, the CDR3 is TGTGCCAGCAGCCAAGATCTTGGGGTACTTAACTATGGCTACACCTTC.